The 9 T cell receptor beta chains in this list originate from one sample, sequenced in a study of blood T cell repertoires in COVID-19. Sequencing used immunoSEQ multiplex PCR; TCRdb keeps in-frame clones, though not all of them. Here the sample spans under 500,000 clones, around 89% being singletons. Sequences were obtained from peripheral blood. The receptors originated from a woman aged 25 to 39 with acute or convalescent COVID-19.

The chain recombines TRBV2 with TRBJ2-2; weak D call: TRBD2 (6 bases). Trimming cost V 3 bases and J 5 bases, with 10 bases left between them. This CDR3 is built from 14 residues. Germline CDR1 and CDR2: SNHLY and FYNNEI. The CDR3: CASSDQGGTGELFF. In DNA, the CDR3 is TGTGCCAGCAGTGACCAGGGAGGAACCGGGGAGCTGTTTTTT.

The J gene is TRBJ2-1, the V gene TRBV5-4, with TRBD2 matching over 11 bases. The CDR3 consists of 16 residues. Germline CDR1 is SGHNT and CDR2 is YYREEE (reference sequence). V was pared by 2 bases and J by 4 bases, with 5 bases of the junction left unmatched. The CDR3 loop reads CASSFSPSGGYNEQFF. DNA for the CDR3: TGTGCCAGCAGCTTCTCTCCTAGCGGGGGGTACAATGAGCAGTTCTTC. The whole variable domain, remainder taken from reference TRBV5-4 and TRBJ2-1, is ETGVTQSPTHLIKTRGQQVTLRCSSQSGHNTVSWYQQALGQGPQFIFQYYREEENGRGNFPPRFSGLQFPNYSSELNVNALELDDSALYLCASSFSPSGGYNEQFFGPGTRLTVL.

The CDR3 sequence is CASSLRTGWNYGYTF. The CDR3 nucleotides read TGTGCCAGCAGCCTCCGGACAGGGTGGAACTATGGCTACACCTTC. V usage is TRBV14 and J usage is TRBJ1-2, with 8 bases that match TRBD1. CDR1 and CDR2 from the germline V gene are SGHDN and FVKESK. The CDR3 covers 15 residues. V was pared by 4 bases and J by 2 bases, with 6 bases of the junction left unmatched.

The V call is TRBV4-2, the J call TRBJ1-1; D ambiguous. The CDR3 is made up of 14 amino acids. V lost 0 bases and J 3 bases, leaving 8 bases between the germline ends. CDR1 LGHNA and CDR2 YNFKEQ come from the germline V gene. The CDR3 bases are TGTGCCAGCAGCCAAGATGGTCCGGACACTGAAGCTTTCTTT. It specifies CASSQDGPDTEAFF.

This sequence joins TRBV19 and TRBJ2-3, with D uncertain. CDR1 is LNHDA and CDR2 is SQIVND in the germline V gene (reference sequence). V lost 3 bases and J lost 5, with 12 bases in between. The CDR3 is 14 amino acids. The CDR3 loop is CASSILLMVDTQYF. Here the CDR3 DNA reads TGTGCCAGTAGTATTTTACTGATGGTAGATACGCAGTATTTT. Combining the CDR3 with reference TRBV19 and TRBJ2-3 gives the whole variable domain DGGITQSPKYLFRKEGQNVTLSCEQNLNHDAMYWYRQDPGQGLRLIYYSQIVNDFQKGDIAEGYSVSREKKESFPLTVTSAQKNPTAFYLCASSILLMVDTQYFGPGTRLTVL.

This clone was found once. The chain carries TRBV3-1 (or the pseudogene TRBV3-2) and TRBJ2-3, with 9 bases aligning to TRBD1. The CDR3 loop spans 16 amino acids. Unmatched junction bases numbered 7, after V lost 4 bases and J lost 2 bases. CDR1 and CDR2 from the germline V gene are LGHDT and YNNKEL (reference sequence). The CDR3 bases are TGTGCCAGCAGCCGGGGGGGGACAGGGCTCACAGATACGCAGTATTTT. This gives the protein CASSRGGTGLTDTQYF.

This clone was counted only a few times. The V and J genes are TRBV5-1 and TRBJ1-6; D is uncertain. The CDR3 length is 16 residues. The germline V and J ends were trimmed by 4 bases and 7 bases, with 18 bases remaining between them. In germline, CDR1 is SGHRS, CDR2 YFSETQ. DNA for the CDR3: TGCGCCAGCAGCCCGAACAGCCTCTCCTCCAATTCACCCCTCCACTTT. Translation gives CASSPNSLSSNSPLHF. The full variable domain, its missing parts supplied by reference TRBV5-1 and TRBJ1-6, is KAGVTQTPRYLIKTRGQQVTLSCSPISGHRSVSWYQQTPGQGLQFLFEYFSETQRNKGNFPGRFSGRQFSNSRSEMNVSTLELGDSALYLCASSPNSLSSNSPLHFGNGTRLTVT.

This clone came up once. The chain couples TRBV19 to TRBJ1-1; no clear D gene. V was shortened by 4 bases and J by 2 bases, with 17 bases between the two germline ends. This CDR3 spans 16 amino acids. The germline V gene has CDR1 LNHDA and CDR2 SQIVND (reference sequence). The CDR3 sequence: CASSNIQPTINTEAFF. As DNA, the CDR3 is TGTGCCAGTAGTAACATCCAACCCACGATAAACACTGAAGCTTTCTTT.

The chain carries TRBV7-2 and TRBJ2-7; TRBD2 agrees at 8 bases. V dropped 3 bases and J dropped 5; count of bases not matched to a gene: 3. The CDR3 is 13 amino acids. CDR1 SGHTA and CDR2 FQGNSA come from the germline V gene. The DNA for the CDR3 is TGTGCCAGCAGCTTCTCGCGGGGGGACGAGCAGTACTTC. Its translation is CASSFSRGDEQYF.